This entry lists 28 T cell receptor beta chains sequenced from one sample in a study of cytomegalovirus exposure and HLA in healthy donors. The protocol was immunoSEQ multiplex PCR, while the TCRdb copy is restricted to in-frame clones and leaves out a portion. The data show 220,000 or so clones, 75% to 90% seen once. Sequencing was done on a sample of PBMCs. The receptors shown here come from a woman aged 30 to 39 in good health and CMV-seropositive.

This chain connects TRBV11-2 to TRBJ2-7, with D possibly being TRBD2 (5 bases). Germline-derived CDR1 and CDR2 are SGHAT and FQNNGV. CDR3 length equals 14 residues. V shed 6 bases and J shed 0 bases, with 12 bases lying between them. CDR3 DNA: TGTGCCAGCAGTCCTCGCGGGCTCTCCTACGAGCAGTACTTC. Its translation: CASSPRGLSYEQYF. The whole variable domain, remainder taken from reference TRBV11-2 and TRBJ2-7, is EAGVAQSPRYKIIEKRQSVAFWCNPISGHATLYWYQQILGQGPKLLIQFQNNGVVDDSQLPKDRFSAERLKGVDSTLKIQPAKLEDSAVYLCASSPRGLSYEQYFGPGTRLTVT.

This clone showed up just a few times. The J gene is TRBJ2-7, the V gene TRBV5-1; possibly TRBD1 for D (5 bases). The germline gives CDR1 SGHRS, CDR2 YFSETQ. Trimming removed 5 bases from V and 2 bases from J, with 35 bases in between. The length of the CDR3 is 21 residues. CDR3 residues: CASSLHANLRTLGFDTYEQYF. The CDR3 DNA reads TGCGCCAGCAGTCTTCATGCAAATCTAAGGACACTCGGATTTGATACCTACGAGCAGTACTTC.

This clone occurred once. The rearrangement uses TRBV5-1 and TRBJ2-2, with D perhaps TRBD2 (5 bases). V lost 4 bases, J lost 0 bases, and 19 bases lay in between. CDR1 SGHRS and CDR2 YFSETQ come from the germline V gene. This CDR3 has 18 amino acids. The CDR3 nucleotides are TGCGCCAGCAGCCCACAATCAGGAGTAGCGTCGAACACCGGGGAGCTGTTTTTT. Protein product: CASSPQSGVASNTGELFF.

The gene calls are TRBV9 and TRBJ2-7, with 11 positions matching TRBD1. The CDR3 is 15 residues long. CDR1 is SGDLS and CDR2 is YYNGEE in the germline V gene. The V gene end was trimmed by 2 bases and the J gene end by 2 bases; junction bases not matched to a gene: 3. This CDR3 is CASSVGTGGTYEQYF. Written as DNA, the CDR3 is TGTGCCAGCAGCGTGGGGACAGGGGGTACCTACGAGCAGTACTTC.

This chain links TRBV10-3 with TRBJ2-7, with D perhaps matching TRBD1 or TRBD2 (5 bases each). V lost 0 bases to trimming and J lost 0 bases, with 15 bases between them. This CDR3 comprises 17 residues. The germline V gene encodes CDR1 ENHRY and CDR2 SYGVKD. This chain's CDR3 is CAISESKGDASSYEQYF. As DNA, the CDR3 is TGTGCCATCAGTGAGTCGAAAGGGGACGCCAGCTCCTACGAGCAGTACTTC.

This clone was counted once. The chain employs TRBV6-5 and TRBJ1-1; D not certain. This CDR3 has 13 amino acids. Germline loops: CDR1 MNHEY, CDR2 SVGAGI. Trimming removed 6 bases at V and 3 bases at J, with 11 bases between. The CDR3 region has the DNA TGTGCCAGCAGCCTTCGGGGTGACACTGAAGCTTTCTTT. Protein sequence: CASSLRGDTEAFF.

J is TRBJ2-1 and V is TRBV6-5; 9 nucleotides match TRBD2. CDR3 size: 15 residues. J was trimmed by 3 bases and V by 7 bases; bases with no gene match: 7. The germline gives CDR1 MNHEY, CDR2 SVGAGI. CDR3 sequence (DNA): TGTGCCAGCACCACTTTAGCGGGAGTCTACAATGAGCAGTTCTTC. As protein: CASTTLAGVYNEQFF.

The chain uses TRBV14 and TRBJ2-7; 13 nucleotides align to TRBD2. Germline lookup yields CDR1 SGHDN and CDR2 FVKESK. V lost 3 bases, J lost 3 bases, and 2 bases stayed unmatched. The CDR3 runs to 15 residues. The CDR3 spells CASSHGLAGDYEQYF. The CDR3 bases are TGTGCCAGCAGCCACGGACTAGCGGGAGACTACGAGCAGTACTTC. Variable domain in full (rest from reference TRBV14 and TRBJ2-7): EAGVTQFPSHSVIEKGQTVTLRCDPISGHDNLYWYRRVMGKEIKFLLHFVKESKQDESGMPNNRFLAERTGGTYSTLKVQPAELEDSGVYFCASSHGLAGDYEQYFGPGTRLTVT.

This sequence joins TRBV9 and TRBJ1-2; no clear D. This CDR3 has 14 amino acids. Trimming took off 5 bases at V and 5 bases at J, with 16 bases between the two ends. Per germline, CDR1 SGDLS and CDR2 YYNGEE. The CDR3 here is CASRSSGSAYGYTF. In DNA, the CDR3 is TGTGCCAGCAGGTCCTCGGGGTCAGCTTATGGCTACACCTTC.

Comments on this clone: Different DNA sequences within this sample yield the same CDR3. The chain recombines TRBV29-1 with TRBJ2-1, with D perhaps matching TRBD2 (6 bases). Trimming took off 2 bases at V and 3 bases at J, with 8 bases between the two ends. Germline lookup yields CDR1 SQVTM and CDR2 ANQGSEA. The CDR3 consists of 13 residues. The CDR3 loop reads CSVEQGGYNEQFF. DNA for the CDR3: TGCAGCGTTGAACAGGGAGGCTACAATGAGCAGTTCTTC.

Regarding this clone: The same CDR3 is also encoded by other DNA sequences in this sample. The rearrangement links TRBV4-3 to TRBJ1-5; a possible D gene is TRBD1 (6 bases). Trimming shortened V by 0 bases and J by 4 bases, and 7 bases separated the two germline ends. CDR1 is LGHNA and CDR2 is YSLEER in the germline V gene. The CDR3 is 14 residues long. This CDR3 is CASSQDRGNQPQHF. The CDR3 nucleotides are TGCGCCAGCAGCCAAGACAGGGGTAATCAGCCCCAGCATTTT.

This clone has only a few counts. This chain links TRBV5-1 with TRBJ2-7, with 10 bases that match TRBD2. The ends lost 0 bases at V and 5 bases at J; junction bases unmatched: 5. Per the germline V gene, CDR1 is SGHRS and CDR2 is YFSETQ. The CDR3 has 15 amino acids. In nucleotides, the CDR3 is TGCGCCAGCAGCTTGGTACTAGCGGGAACCCACGAGCAGTACTTC. Protein: CASSLVLAGTHEQYF.

The V and J genes are TRBV7-2 and TRBJ1-2; 9 nucleotides line up with TRBD1. CDR3 length: 15 residues. Germline V CDR1 and CDR2: SGHTA, FQGNSA. Trimming cost V 6 bases and J 4 bases; bases outside gene matches: 9. This CDR3 reads CASSSNQGQGYGYTF. The CDR3 DNA reads TGTGCCAGCAGTTCCAATCAGGGACAGGGCTATGGCTACACCTTC.

CDR3 loop: CSVREYKAEAFF. For the CDR3, the DNA is TGCAGCGTTAGGGAGTATAAGGCTGAAGCTTTCTTT. The chain has TRBV29-1 and TRBJ1-1, with D unresolved. Trimming stripped 5 bases from V and 6 bases from J, with 13 bases between. This CDR3 comprises 12 residues. CDR1 and CDR2 (germline): SQVTM, ANQGSEA.

This chain links TRBV30 with TRBJ2-5, with 10 bases fitting TRBD2. Trimming took 1 base from V and 4 from J; bases not matched to a gene: 9. From germline, CDR1 is GTSNPN and CDR2 SVGIG (reference sequence). CDR3 length equals 16 residues. The CDR3 DNA is TGTGCCTGGAGTGCCTGGACTAGCGGAGGGTCAGAGACCCAGTACTTC. This sequence encodes CAWSAWTSGGSETQYF.

The gene calls are TRBV19 and TRBJ1-4; 7 nucleotides align to TRBD1. Germline assignment: CDR1 LNHDA and CDR2 SQIVND (reference sequence). V gave up 0 bases and J gave up 7 bases; unmatched junction bases: 5. The CDR3 length is 15 residues. The CDR3 nucleotides are TGTGCCAGTAGTATAGACAGGGGGGAGGTTGAAAAACTGTTTTTT. Protein: CASSIDRGEVEKLFF.

This rearrangement joins TRBV5-6 to TRBJ1-5, with a possible D match to TRBD1 (6 bases). V lost 3 bases and J lost 0, with 13 bases in between. The CDR3 contains 16 residues. Looked up from germline, CDR1 is SGHDT and CDR2 is YYEEEE. CDR3 sequence (DNA): TGTGCCAGCAGCTCCCTGGGACAAAATAGCAATCAGCCCCAGCATTTT. Translated: CASSSLGQNSNQPQHF. Full variable domain (outside the CDR3, taken from reference TRBV5-6 and TRBJ1-5): DAGVTQSPTHLIKTRGQQVTLRCSPKSGHDTVSWYQQALGQGPQFIFQYYEEEERQRGNFPDRFSGHQFPNYSSELNVNALLLGDSALYLCASSSLGQNSNQPQHFGDGTRLSIL.

The genes are TRBV30 and TRBJ1-5; D unresolved. This CDR3 comprises 13 residues. V was cut by 4 bases and J by 1 base, with 8 bases left in between. The germline gives CDR1 GTSNPN, CDR2 SVGIG (reference sequence). This CDR3 is CAWTSDSNQPQHF. The CDR3 DNA reads as TGTGCCTGGACTTCGGACAGCAATCAGCCCCAGCATTTT.

V is TRBV6-5 and J is TRBJ2-7, with 9 bases that match TRBD2. Germline CDR1 reads MNHEY; CDR2 reads SVGAGI. After removal of 3 bases from V and 2 bases from J, the junction contained 5 bases not matched to a gene. The CDR3 totals 15 residues. The chain's CDR3 is CASSYFSGGTYEQYF. The CDR3 bases are TGTGCCAGCAGTTATTTTAGCGGGGGCACCTACGAGCAGTACTTC.

V is TRBV27 and J is TRBJ1-2; TRBD1 agrees at 7 bases. After removal of 3 bases from V and 7 bases from J, the junction contained 2 bases not matched to a gene. The germline CDR1 and CDR2 sequences are MNHEY and SMNVEV (reference sequence). The CDR3 contains 12 residues. CDR3 amino acids: CASSFRGLGYTF. CDR3 DNA sequence: TGTGCCAGCAGTTTTAGGGGGCTTGGCTACACCTTC.

The chain joins TRBV28 to TRBJ2-3; 9 bases line up with TRBD1. Germline V gene sequence: CDR1 MDHEN, CDR2 SYDVKM. This CDR3 is built from 14 residues. V lost 5 bases, J lost 1 base, and 1 base stayed unmatched. In nucleotides, the CDR3 is TGTGCCAGCAGTCGGGACAGGGGCACAGATACGCAGTATTTT. Translation: CASSRDRGTDTQYF.

This clone was counted a single time. V and J are TRBV18 and TRBJ2-7; 10 bases fit TRBD2. Germline values: CDR1 KGHSH, CDR2 LQKENI. V gave up 0 bases and J gave up 4 bases; unmatched junction bases: 3. CDR3 length: 15 residues. The CDR3 DNA sequence: TGTGCCAGCTCACCACCGGGACTAGCGCGTTACGAGCAGTACTTC. This translates into CASSPPGLARYEQYF.

In regard to this clone: The identical CDR3 is also encoded by other nucleotide sequences in the sample. The V and J genes are TRBV6-5 and TRBJ2-7; D may be TRBD1 (6 bases). CDR3 size: 13 residues. V shed 6 bases and J shed 0 bases, with 9 bases lying between them. Germline V lookup: CDR1 MNHEY, CDR2 SVGAGI. CDR3 nucleotide sequence: TGTGCCAGCAGGCAGGACAGCTCCTACGAGCAGTACTTC. This translates into CASRQDSSYEQYF.

This chain uses TRBV4-1 with TRBJ1-1; tentatively, D is TRBD1 (5 bases). This CDR3 has 16 amino acids. V dropped 2 bases and J dropped 4 bases, with 17 bases sitting between them. Looked up from germline, CDR1 is MGHRA and CDR2 is YSYEKL. The CDR3 DNA sequence: TGCGCCAGCAGCCAACGTCCAGGGCTCACGGGCACTGAAGCTTTCTTT. Its translation is CASSQRPGLTGTEAFF.

The chain carries TRBV7-2 and TRBJ2-7; D is perhaps TRBD1 or TRBD2 (6 bases each). Germline CDR1 reads SGHTA; CDR2 reads FQGNSA. The CDR3 is made up of 15 amino acids. V lost 2 bases, J lost 4 bases, and 15 bases lay in between. The CDR3 protein is CASSLIGGSGYEQYF. CDR3 nucleotides: TGTGCCAGCAGCTTAATAGGGGGGAGCGGGTACGAGCAGTACTTC.

The V gene is TRBV27, the J gene TRBJ2-3, with 7 bases that match TRBD2. CDR1 and CDR2 (germline): MNHEY, SMNVEV (reference sequence). Trimming removed 6 bases from V and 1 base from J; junction bases left unmatched: 10. There are 16 residues in the CDR3. This CDR3 reads CASRTPRLAGTDTQYF. DNA for the CDR3: TGTGCCAGCAGGACCCCTAGACTAGCTGGCACAGATACGCAGTATTTT.

CDR3 bases: TGTGCCAGCTCACCACTAGGGGTCGGAATGGATGAGCAGTTCTTC. It encodes CASSPLGVGMDEQFF. The chain couples TRBV18 to TRBJ2-1; TRBD1 is a possible D gene (5 bases). The germline gives CDR1 KGHSH, CDR2 LQKENI. The CDR3 has 15 amino acids. Trimming shortened V by 1 base and J by 8 bases, and 15 bases separated the two germline ends.

This chain connects TRBV30 to TRBJ2-1, with 8 bases lining up with TRBD2. Germline CDR1 reads GTSNPN; CDR2 reads SVGIG (reference sequence). The CDR3 runs 15 residues. V was pared by 0 bases and J by 3 bases, with 4 bases of the junction left unmatched. The CDR3 coding sequence is TGTGCCTGGAGTGTGACTAGCGCCCTCTACAATGAGCAGTTCTTC. Translating gives CAWSVTSALYNEQFF.